This T cell receptor beta chain is drawn from a study of blood T cell repertoires in COVID-19. Original methodology: The authors estimated nucleated cell counts from reference gene primer amplification. Sequencing was performed with immunoSEQ multiplex PCR; in TCRdb, only in-frame clones are kept and a portion is missing. That table is the source of V, J and clone size, and D and trimming were worked out from the DNA. The sample records over 150,000 clones, roughly 93% being singletons. Germline trimming cut 0 bases from V and 6 bases from J; bases unmatched to any gene: 4. Germline loops: CDR1 SGDLS, CDR2 YYNGEE. The CDR3 runs 16 residues.

The sequencing input was peripheral blood. This TCR was recovered from a man younger than 35 with COVID-19, enrolled during active disease. The rearrangement uses TRBV9 and TRBJ2-2; 11 bases are shared with TRBD2. Here the CDR3 reads CASSVGVAGGPGELFF. CDR3 in DNA: TGTGCCAGCAGCGTAGGGGTAGCGGGAGGGCCCGGGGAGCTGTTTTTT.